A selection of T cell receptor beta chains follows, all from one sample in a study of T cells in Graves' hyperthyroidism and ophthalmopathy. TCRdb itself ran the multiplex PCR reads through MiXCR, one entry per CDR3 protein. Among around 660,000 distinct CDR3 sequences, nearly 45% were seen once, and the ten largest hold less than 9%. Input material: peripheral blood or thyroid tissue (not recorded which). These receptor sequences come from an adult man with Graves' disease, either hyperthyroidism or ophthalmopathy (not recorded which). CDR3s include the opening cysteine and the closing phenylalanine or tryptophan. D genes are given only for firm matches. Clone sizes are given selectively: once, few, many, or a class where the clone is expanded.

V: TRBV20-1; J: TRBJ1-4; D: TRBD1; size: many; CDR3: CSAREQGAREKLFF; DNA: TGCAGTGCTAGAGAACAGGGGGCTAGAGAAAAACTGTTTTTT
V: TRBV7-9; J: TRBJ2-2; D: -; size: few; CDR3: CASSPAPGGGAYTGELFF; DNA: TGCGCCAGCAGCCCAGCTCCGGGGGGCGGTGCGTACACCGGGGAGCTGTTTTTT
V: TRBV7-9; J: TRBJ1-4; D: -; size: -; CDR3: CASSFEGGLEKLFF; DNA: TGTGCCAGCAGCTTTGAGGGGGGACTCGAAAAACTGTTTTTT
V: TRBV9; J: TRBJ1-4; D: -; size: many; CDR3: CASSVAGGSGEKLFF; DNA: TGTGCCAGCAGCGTAGCGGGGGGGAGTGGAGAAAAACTGTTTTTT
V: TRBV13; J: TRBJ1-1; D: -; size: -; CDR3: CASSVQAMNTEAFF; DNA: TGTGCCAGCAGTGTTCAGGCAATGAACACTGAAGCTTTCTTT
V: TRBV29-1; J: TRBJ2-7; D: -; size: few; CDR3: CSVAPGGYEQYF; DNA: TGCAGCGTTGCTCCCGGTGGCTACGAGCAGTACTTC
V: TRBV11-1; J: TRBJ2-7; D: TRBD2; size: -; CDR3: CASSLLAGSPYEQYF; DNA: TGTGCCAGCAGCTTACTAGCGGGGAGCCCCTACGAGCAGTACTTC
V: TRBV7-9; J: TRBJ1-2; D: -; size: -; CDR3: CASSQDLVTALGGYTF; DNA: TGTGCCAGCAGCCAAGATTTGGTGACGGCCTTAGGTGGCTACACCTTC
V: TRBV25-1; J: TRBJ2-5; D: -; size: once; CDR3: CASQVPGRVETQYF; DNA: TGTGCCAGCCAAGTCCCAGGGAGAGTAGAGACCCAGTACTTC
V: TRBV5-1; J: TRBJ2-7; D: -; size: many; CDR3: CASSLGQANLYEQYF; DNA: TGCGCCAGCAGCTTGGGGCAGGCAAACCTCTACGAGCAGTACTTC
V: TRBV4-1; J: TRBJ2-5; D: TRBD2; size: few; CDR3: CASSQDAASGGQETQYF; DNA: TGCGCCAGCAGCCAAGATGCGGCTAGCGGGGGCCAAGAGACCCAGTACTTC
V: TRBV6-1; J: TRBJ2-5; D: -; size: -; CDR3: CASSSSRAPFPF; DNA: TGTGCCAGCAGTAGCTCAAGGGCTCCTTTTCCCTTC
V: TRBV10-3; J: TRBJ1-1; D: -; size: -; CDR3: CAISEPDGPNTEAFF; DNA: TGTGCCATCAGTGAGCCGGACGGCCCGAACACTGAAGCTTTCTTT
V: TRBV29-1; J: TRBJ1-1; D: -; size: few; CDR3: CSVEGDIGGANTEAFF; DNA: TGCAGCGTTGAGGGGGATATAGGAGGGGCGAACACTGAAGCTTTCTTT
V: TRBV29-1; J: TRBJ1-2; D: -; size: -; CDR3: CSVEEGAAGYGYTF; DNA: TGCAGCGTTGAAGAGGGGGCGGCGGGCTATGGCTACACCTTC
V: TRBV10-3; J: TRBJ2-5; D: -; size: -; CDR3: CAISDPGDPRETQYF; DNA: TGTGCCATCAGTGACCCCGGGGACCCTCGGGAGACCCAGTACTTC
V: TRBV12-3/TRBV12-4; J: TRBJ1-5; D: -; size: -; CDR3: CASRRDLSNQPQHF; DNA: TGTGCCAGCAGGAGGGATCTTAGCAATCAGCCCCAGCATTTT
V: TRBV9; J: TRBJ1-2; D: -; size: few; CDR3: CASSLNTAEHGYTF; DNA: TGTGCCAGCAGCCTTAACACTGCAGAACATGGCTACACCTTC
V: TRBV7-6; J: TRBJ1-4; D: -; size: few; CDR3: CASSSRTRLGLNEKLFF; DNA: TGTGCCAGCAGCTCTAGGACGAGGCTGGGGCTAAATGAAAAACTGTTTTTT
V: TRBV2; J: TRBJ2-7; D: -; size: -; CDR3: CASSDSGSYYEQYF; DNA: TGTGCCAGCAGTGATTCCGGCAGCTACTACGAGCAGTACTTC
V: TRBV2; J: TRBJ1-5; D: -; size: few; CDR3: CASSTGPVSNQPQHF; DNA: TGTGCCAGCAGTACAGGGCCCGTTAGCAATCAGCCCCAGCATTTT
V: TRBV7-8; J: TRBJ2-7; D: TRBD1; size: -; CDR3: CASSLAGGASLYEQYF; DNA: TGTGCCAGCAGCTTAGCAGGGGGCGCTTCCCTGTACGAGCAGTACTTC
V: TRBV7-2; J: TRBJ2-7; D: TRBD2; size: -; CDR3: CASSLDGGGAGTEQYF; DNA: TGTGCCAGCAGCTTAGACGGCGGGGGGGCCGGGACCGAGCAGTACTTC
V: TRBV15; J: TRBJ1-4; D: TRBD1; size: -; CDR3: CATSMTGEKLFF; DNA: TGTGCCACCAGCATGACAGGGGAAAAACTGTTTTTT
V: TRBV7-9; J: TRBJ1-4; D: -; size: -; CDR3: CASSPGQSTNEKLFF; DNA: TGTGCCAGCAGCCCAGGACAGTCAACTAATGAAAAACTGTTTTTT
V: TRBV9; J: TRBJ2-2; D: -; size: -; CDR3: CASSGGAGSSGELFF; DNA: TGTGCCAGCAGCGGGGGGGCAGGGTCGTCCGGGGAGCTGTTTTTT
V: TRBV10-3; J: TRBJ1-2; D: -; size: many; CDR3: CAISESMAYGYTF; DNA: TGTGCCATCAGTGAGTCGATGGCCTATGGCTACACCTTC
V: TRBV2; J: TRBJ1-2; D: -; size: -; CDR3: CACSAPTDYGYTF; DNA: TGTGCCTGCAGTGCCCCGACCGACTATGGCTACACCTTC
V: TRBV24-1; J: TRBJ1-2; D: -; size: many; CDR3: CATSDSARSPVYTF; DNA: TGTGCCACCAGTGATTCCGCCCGGTCCCCAGTCTACACCTTC
V: TRBV2; J: TRBJ2-5; D: -; size: -; CDR3: CASTSWAGTYQETQYF; DNA: TGTGCCAGCACCTCATGGGCGGGGACCTACCAAGAGACCCAGTACTTC
V: TRBV7-9; J: TRBJ2-7; D: TRBD2; size: -; CDR3: CASSLITSGFYEQYF; DNA: TGTGCCAGCAGCTTGATAACTAGCGGGTTCTACGAGCAGTACTTC
V: TRBV7-6; J: TRBJ1-1; D: TRBD1; size: -; CDR3: CASSVGGTGGTEAFF; DNA: TGTGCCAGCAGCGTTGGAGGGACAGGGGGGACTGAAGCTTTCTTT
V: TRBV25-1; J: TRBJ2-7; D: -; size: -; CDR3: CASQWGEPYEQYF; DNA: TGTGCCAGCCAGTGGGGCGAACCCTACGAGCAGTACTTC
V: TRBV10-3; J: TRBJ1-2; D: -; size: -; CDR3: CAITGRGANYGYTF; DNA: TGTGCCATCACTGGTAGGGGAGCTAACTATGGCTACACCTTC
V: TRBV12-3/TRBV12-4; J: TRBJ1-1; D: TRBD1; size: -; CDR3: CASSWGTVNTQAFF; DNA: TGTGCCAGCAGTTGGGGGACAGTGAACACTCAAGCTTTCTTT
V: TRBV20-1; J: TRBJ2-3; D: TRBD2; size: -; CDR3: CSARDTSGRAADTQYF; DNA: TGCAGTGCTAGAGATACTAGCGGGAGGGCTGCAGATACGCAGTATTTT
V: TRBV7-8; J: TRBJ1-2; D: -; size: -; CDR3: CASSFGSTSSRYTF; DNA: TGTGCCAGCAGCTTTGGTAGTACCTCCTCTCGCTACACCTTC
V: TRBV7-9; J: TRBJ2-2; D: -; size: many; CDR3: CASSLGPGELFF; DNA: TGTGCCAGCAGCTTGGGACCCGGGGAGCTGTTTTTT
V: TRBV29-1; J: TRBJ1-1; D: -; size: many; CDR3: CSVEEGVAFF; DNA: TGCAGCGTGGAAGAAGGGGTAGCTTTCTTT
V: TRBV29-1; J: TRBJ1-2; D: TRBD1; size: -; CDR3: CSPSGQGGIRTF; DNA: TGCAGTCCATCGGGACAGGGCGGGATAAGGACCTTC
V: TRBV11-2; J: TRBJ2-5; D: TRBD1; size: -; CDR3: CASSQGDRGLETQYF; DNA: TGCGCCAGCAGCCAAGGGGACAGGGGGCTAGAGACCCAGTACTTC
V: TRBV10-3; J: TRBJ1-2; D: -; size: many; CDR3: CAIGHPQEYGYTF; DNA: TGTGCCATCGGGCACCCACAAGAGTATGGCTACACCTTC
V: TRBV19; J: TRBJ1-5; D: -; size: few; CDR3: CASSMPGDLNQPQHF; DNA: TGTGCCAGTAGTATGCCGGGGGACCTAAATCAGCCCCAGCATTTT
V: TRBV7-9; J: TRBJ1-1; D: -; size: -; CDR3: CASSWGGGGNTEAFF; DNA: TGTGCCAGCAGCTGGGGGGGGGGTGGGAACACTGAAGCTTTCTTT
V: TRBV12-3/TRBV12-4; J: TRBJ1-5; D: -; size: many; CDR3: CASTLGGDQPQHF; DNA: TGTGCCAGCACCTTGGGGGGAGACCAGCCCCAGCATTTT
V: TRBV29-1; J: TRBJ1-1; D: TRBD1; size: many; CDR3: CSVLGQGGTEAFF; DNA: TGCAGCGTCCTGGGACAGGGTGGGACTGAAGCTTTCTTT